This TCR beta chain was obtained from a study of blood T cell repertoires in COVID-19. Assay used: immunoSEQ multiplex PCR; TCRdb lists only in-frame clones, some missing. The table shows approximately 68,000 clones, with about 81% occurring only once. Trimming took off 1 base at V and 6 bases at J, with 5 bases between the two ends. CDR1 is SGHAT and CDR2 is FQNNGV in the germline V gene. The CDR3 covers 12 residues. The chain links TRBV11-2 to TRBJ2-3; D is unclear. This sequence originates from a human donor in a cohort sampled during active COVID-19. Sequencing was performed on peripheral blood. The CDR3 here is CASSLARDTQYF. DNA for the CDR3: TGTGCCAGCAGCTTAGCACGGGATACGCAGTATTTT.